This T cell receptor (beta chain) is from a study of T-cell reconstitution after alpha-beta-depleted transplantation in children. This sample's TCRbeta library carried unique molecular identifier barcodes. TCRdb re-called the PCR reads through MiXCR, storing one row per CDR3 protein. This sample has about 500,000 distinct CDR3 sequences, with around a third found just once. This clonotype was observed a few times. The CDR3 spans 13 residues. The germline V gene encodes CDR1 MNHNY and CDR2 SVGAGI (reference sequence). With 7 bases removed from V and 4 bases from J, the gap between germline ends came to 11 bases.

The rearrangement uses TRBV6-6 and TRBJ1-5, with no clear D. The sequencing used PBMCs from the stem cell graft donor, collected from the stem cell graft. The TCR was taken from a human donor who donated a stem cell graft to a child with aplastic anemia. CDR3: CASNRVRNQPQHF. The CDR3 coding sequence is TGTGCCAGCAACCGGGTCCGTAATCAGCCCCAGCATTTT.